This T cell receptor beta chain was captured in a study of blood T cells in healthy people across ages. Peripheral blood, about 9.4 milliliters per donor, was collected. Using a J-beta primer mix together with a sample-barcoded 5' primer, a second PCR was run for roughly 6 to 12 cycles. MiXCR, applied by TCRdb to the 5' RACE reads, yields one record per CDR3 protein. The sample carries 1.5 million to 2 million distinct CDR3 sequences, roughly 50% recorded once. The source of this sequence is a woman between 40 and 55 years old in good health. Sequencing was done on a sample of blood.

The CDR3 coding sequence is TGTGCCAGCAGCCATCGTGAGGGGACGTACAATGAGCAGTTCTTC. Its translation is CASSHREGTYNEQFF. The rearrangement joins TRBV11-2 to TRBJ2-1; D possibly matches TRBD1 or TRBD2 (5 bases each). CDR3 length equals 15 residues. Germline lookup yields CDR1 SGHAT and CDR2 FQNNGV. The V end lost 5 bases, the J end lost 4 bases, and 15 bases lay between the germline ends.